The entry below describes one TCR beta chain. The antigen it recognizes is unknown. No per-base quality is available; no much larger clone lies one base away. The V end loses 3 bases and the J end loses 3 bases, and a stretch of 9 bases separates them. The germline V gene gives CDR1 as SNHLY and CDR2 as FYNNEI. The CDR3 spans 14 residues, from the cysteine through the phenylalanine. Only CDR3 DNA remains: 42 bases, in frame from the first base. According to the study, the label for this sample's treatment or condition signals: randomized to nivolumab then ipilimumab (arm A) or the reverse (arm B). None of the patients in the trial had previously been given DNA-damaging chemotherapy. Thawed PBMCs were sorted on a FACS Aria II flow cytometer to isolate live CD3+CD8+ cells negative for CD19 and CD56. The samples were obtained from melanoma patients enrolled in CheckMate 064, an open-label, randomized phase II trial testing sequential checkpoint blockade. Leukapheresis was used to collect peripheral blood mononuclear cells, which were then purified with Ficoll-Paque and frozen in human serum with roughly 10% DMSO. Purity of sorted blood CD3+CD8+ cells was verified at >95% immediately after sorting, followed by DNA extraction.

This entry is derived from a study of sequential checkpoint blockade in melanoma (dated by TCRdb to about 2019). With regard to the full study: Patients were randomized 1:1 to first-line nivolumab followed by ipilimumab (arm A) or ipilimumab followed by nivolumab (arm B). Maintenance nivolumab was given following each of the two trial sequences.

Study-level results and caveats: Validation of the response-prediction model combining TCR metrics and mutation burden is needed in larger, independent patient cohorts.

The immunoSEQ Assay was used to immunosequence TCRbeta CDR3 regions from genomic DNA. Before high-throughput sequencing, the genomic DNA was amplified using bias-controlled multiplex PCR. The authors' analysis ran thus. To quantify the absolute abundance of each unique TCRbeta CDR3 region, the sequences were collapsed and filtered. Clonality was defined as 1 minus Pielou's evenness and was calculated using productive rearrangements only. A previously published method was used to identify clones whose frequencies were significantly greater in on-treatment samples than in baseline samples. The table comes from immuneACCESS by way of TCRdb, which keeps in-frame sequences with V and J called. Part of the clones is missing from these tables; in studies checked, under half for an unresolved V gene and the rest for unknown reasons. The V and J calls and clone size were taken over from that table, and D and trimming were inferred from the DNA. The sample data list around 20,000 clones, and 75% to 85% of these were observed just once. The ten top clones hold 35% to 45% of the sample.

The receptor comes from a human donor with melanoma. Sequenced material: CD8+ T cells sorted from blood (inferred from file names), taken from a patient given nivolumab and ipilimumab in sequence. The chain joins TRBV2 to TRBJ1-5; a confident D gene designation cannot be given. The encoded CDR3 is CASSEELDNQPQHF. The nucleotide sequence reads as follows: TGTGCCAGCAGTGAGGAGTTGGACAATCAGCCCCAGCATTTT.